The clone carrying this T cell receptor beta chain was counted many times. MiXCR, applied by TCRdb to the reads, yields one record per CDR3 protein. The table shows nearly 550,000 distinct CDR3 sequences, with 16% occurring only once. Germline V CDR1 and CDR2: SEHNR, FQNEAQ (reference sequence). The CDR3 extends over 16 amino acids. Trimming took off 3 bases at V and 6 bases at J, with 18 bases between the two ends. The data were obtained in a study of T cell repertoires in cytomegalovirus infection. What was sequenced was CD8+ T cells from PBMCs. This chain links TRBV7-9 with TRBJ2-1, with D possibly matching TRBD2 (8 bases). This TCR came from a human donor in good health (CMV status not recorded). Some clones in this sample may be carry-over from other donors' samples. Written as DNA, the CDR3 is TGTGCCAGCAGCTTCACGACAGGGACTAGGAGCAATGAGCAGTTCTTC. Its translation is CASSFTTGTRSNEQFF.